This T cell receptor beta chain derives from a study of a mutant IDH1 vaccine in newly diagnosed glioma. Study summary: Previous treatment comprised radiotherapy, temozolomide, or both, mostly both. Study-level findings and limits: Detectable vaccine-induced immune responses arose in more than 85% of patients. Apparently, pseudoprogression bore no relation to changes among the top peripheral T cell clonotypes.

As concerns this clone: What it recognizes is unknown.

Germline loops: CDR1 SQVTM, CDR2 ANQGSEA. The J segment lost 8 bases and the V segment lost 4 bases, leaving 11 bases of the junction unmatched. CDR3 length: 14 amino acids. Time point reported: week 23, last vaccination. The content of each vaccine dose was 300 ug of mutant IDH1 20-mer peptide, and topical imiquimod accompanied it. Sequencing was performed with immunoSEQ multiplex PCR; in TCRdb, only in-frame clones are kept and a portion is missing. The table records approximately 82,000 clones, over 75% of them present only once. The TCR sequence derives from a young man with glioma. Some clones in this sample may be carry-over from other donors' samples. The starting material was PBMCs, obtained from a glioma patient whose treatment included an IDH1 peptide vaccine. This rearrangement joins TRBV29-1 to TRBJ2-1; TRBD1 matches at 7 bases. In DNA form, the CDR3 reads TGCAGCGTTGTTTTGCAGGGGGTGTTCCATGAGCAGTTCTTC. The encoded protein is CSVVLQGVFHEQFF.